The 18 T cell receptor beta chains below were found in one sample sequenced in a study of blood T cells in healthy people across ages. A second PCR, run for about 6 to 11 cycles, used a sample-barcoded 5' primer plus a J-beta primer mix. Using its own MiXCR run on the 5' RACE reads, TCRdb lists one record per CDR3 protein. The sample lists over 1,500,000 distinct CDR3 sequences, approximately 40% occurring once. Sequenced material: blood. These receptors all stem from a human donor in good health.

In its sample, this clonotype was seen a few times. This chain connects TRBV4-1 to TRBJ2-5, with a tentative D call TRBD2 (5 bases). The V and J ends lost 0 bases and 5 bases respectively, with 13 bases between them. Germline V lookup: CDR1 MGHRA, CDR2 YSYEKL. CDR3 length: 15 amino acids. CDR3 sequence: CASSQDSDGEETQYF. The CDR3 nucleotides are TGCGCCAGCAGCCAAGATTCTGATGGGGAGGAGACCCAGTACTTC.

This rearrangement joins TRBV29-1 to TRBJ1-1; a possible D gene is TRBD1 (5 bases). The CDR3 spans 12 residues. The V gene lost 5 bases and the J gene lost 8 bases, with 15 bases spanning the gap. Germline loops: CDR1 SQVTM, CDR2 ANQGSEA. Written as DNA, the CDR3 is TGCAGCGTTATGATGGATAGGGGAGAAGCTTTCTTT. Its protein product is CSVMMDRGEAFF.

This clonotype was counted between two and nine times. The V gene is TRBV6-2 or TRBV6-3, the J gene TRBJ2-5; the D gene is possibly TRBD2 (6 bases). This CDR3 comprises 16 residues. From germline, CDR1 is MNHEY and CDR2 SVGEGT. V was trimmed by 5 bases and J by 2 bases, leaving 18 bases between them. The DNA of the CDR3 is TGTGCCAGCAGTGATCTCCGAAGCGGGCTTCAAGAGACCCAGTACTTC. It is translated as CASSDLRSGLQETQYF.

This clonotype came up a few times. The rearrangement links TRBV4-1 to TRBJ2-7; D is possibly TRBD1 or TRBD2 (7 bases each). The CDR3 contains 16 residues. Germline assignment: CDR1 MGHRA and CDR2 YSYEKL. Trimming pared 1 base from V and 2 bases from J, leaving 15 bases between. For the CDR3, the DNA is TGCGCCAGCAGCCAAGGCGTACAGGGGAGGGCCTACGAGCAGTACTTC. Its translation is CASSQGVQGRAYEQYF.

This clonotype was picked up a small number of times. The chain is built from TRBV20-1 and TRBJ2-1; 9 bases are shared with TRBD1. CDR3 size: 16 residues. Germline V gives CDR1 DFQATT, CDR2 SNEGSKA (reference sequence). Trimming at V came to 1 base and at J to 6 bases, leaving 10 bases not matched to a gene. The CDR3 here is CSARGFFGTGLNEQFF. The CDR3 nucleotides are TGCAGTGCTAGAGGATTCTTCGGGACAGGGCTCAATGAGCAGTTCTTC.

This chain links TRBV7-2 with TRBJ1-2; TRBD1 aligns across 12 bases. CDR1 is SGHTA and CDR2 is FQGNSA in the germline V gene. V gave up 5 bases and J gave up 7 bases; unmatched junction bases: 8. This CDR3 comprises 15 residues. As DNA, the CDR3 is TGTGCCAGCAGCCCCCCGGGACAGGGGGCTAGTGGCTACACCTTC. Translated, it gives CASSPPGQGASGYTF.

V and J are TRBV7-8 and TRBJ2-7, with 8 bases matching TRBD1. The CDR3 length is 15 residues. Germline CDR1 and CDR2: SGHVS and FQNEAQ. Trimming removed 5 bases from V and 4 bases from J; junction bases left unmatched: 10. The CDR3 DNA is TGTGCCAGCAGCAAAGGGACAGGAGCTAGGTACGAGCAGTACTTC. Amino acid sequence: CASSKGTGARYEQYF.

The V gene is TRBV7-8, the J gene TRBJ1-2; possible D gene TRBD1, 6 bases. With 3 bases removed from V and 7 bases from J, the gap between germline ends came to 15 bases. CDR1 SGHVS and CDR2 FQNEAQ come from the germline V gene. The CDR3 runs to 14 residues. The CDR3 sequence: CASSFYRDRSGYTF. The CDR3 DNA reads TGTGCCAGCAGCTTTTACAGGGATCGCTCTGGCTACACCTTC.

This sequence joins TRBV12-3 or TRBV12-4 and TRBJ2-7; D perhaps matches TRBD1 (5 bases). V was cut by 2 bases and J by 0 bases, with 8 bases left in between. This CDR3 contains 14 residues. The CDR3 reads CASSLHRYSYEQYF. CDR3 DNA sequence: TGTGCCAGCAGTTTACACAGGTACTCCTACGAGCAGTACTTC.

This clonotype was counted once. The gene calls are TRBV7-9 and TRBJ1-1; the D is unclear. The V gene lost 5 bases and the J gene lost 1 base, with 14 bases spanning the gap. This CDR3 is 15 amino acids long. Germline CDR1 reads SEHNR; CDR2 reads FQNEAQ (reference sequence). CDR3: CASSISGWANTEAFF. In nucleotides, the CDR3 is TGTGCCAGCAGCATATCGGGGTGGGCGAACACTGAAGCTTTCTTT.

A note on this clonotype: Relative to the germline gene, one junction end is altered; a read error may explain this. The genes are TRBV4-2 and TRBJ1-5; D not resolved. Germline V gives CDR1 LGHNA, CDR2 YNFKEQ. This CDR3 has 16 residues. The CDR3 loop is CASSHARKISDQPQHF. In DNA form, the CDR3 reads TGTGCCAGCAGCCACGCTAGAAAGATTAGCGATCAGCCCCAGCATTTT.

The chain's CDR3 is CASNLDSSEQFF. The DNA for the CDR3 is TGTGCCAGCAACCTCGACTCGAGTGAGCAGTTCTTC. The V call is TRBV7-2, the J call TRBJ2-1; D is uncertain. The CDR3 has 12 residues. Trimming removed 7 bases from V and 9 bases from J, with 13 bases in between. Germline V CDR1 and CDR2: SGHTA, FQGNSA.

As concerns this clonotype: Since a much larger clone is just one base distant, this may be a read error. This chain uses TRBV7-9 with TRBJ2-1, with D maybe TRBD2 (6 bases). With 1 base removed from V and 9 bases from J, the gap between germline ends came to 19 bases. CDR1 is SEHNR, CDR2 FQNEAQ, per germline (reference sequence). CDR3 size: 16 residues. The CDR3 region has the DNA TGTGCCAGCAGCTTAGGAGCTTTGGGGGGATGGTTTGAGCAGTTCTTC. Translating gives CASSLGALGGWFEQFF.

The genes are TRBV12-3 or TRBV12-4 and TRBJ1-2, with TRBD1 identical over 11 bases. This CDR3 contains 17 residues. V gave up 3 bases and J gave up 4 bases; unmatched junction bases: 10. For the CDR3, the DNA is TGTGCCAGCAGTTTGTGGACAGGGGGCGCCGTGGGCTATGGCTACACCTTC. Amino acid sequence: CASSLWTGGAVGYGYTF.

This clonotype has just a few counts. J is TRBJ2-7 and V is TRBV6-2 or TRBV6-3; 11 bases align to TRBD2. Germline V gene sequence: CDR1 MNHEY, CDR2 SVGEGT. The CDR3 is 17 amino acids. The V segment lost 6 bases and the J segment 4 bases; nucleotides outside the gene matches: 14. CDR3 in DNA: TGTGCCAGCAGCAACACCCGCTCTAGCGGGGGGCCGTACGAGCAGTACTTC. Protein: CASSNTRSSGGPYEQYF.

The chain combines TRBV20-1 with TRBJ2-3, with D uncertain. V was cut by 5 bases and J by 2 bases, with 11 bases left in between. The CDR3 totals 13 residues. CDR1 is DFQATT and CDR2 is SNEGSKA in the germline V gene (reference sequence). The CDR3 loop is CSAGRANTDTQYF. The CDR3 DNA reads TGCAGTGCTGGAAGGGCGAACACAGATACGCAGTATTTT.

The chain uses TRBV11-1 and TRBJ2-7; no clear D. The V end was cut by 6 bases, the J end by 7 bases, with 10 bases between. The CDR3 is 11 amino acids. Germline V gives CDR1 SGHAT, CDR2 FQDESV (reference sequence). The CDR3: CASRSLGEQYF. CDR3 DNA: TGTGCCAGCAGGTCCCTCGGGGAGCAGTACTTC. Using reference TRBV11-1 and TRBJ2-7 for the parts outside the CDR3, the full variable domain is EAEVAQSPRYKITEKSQAVAFWCDPISGHATLYWYRQILGQGPELLVQFQDESVVDDSQLPKDRFSAERLKGVDSTLKIQPAELGDSAMYLCASRSLGEQYFGPGTRLTVT.

The V call is TRBV28, the J call TRBJ2-1; D is unresolved. The V gene's germline CDR1 is MDHEN and CDR2 SYDVKM. V was clipped by 3 bases and J by 10 bases, with 19 bases between them. CDR3 length: 15 amino acids. The CDR3 nucleotides read TGTGCCAGCAGTTTGGGTATGGGCAGATCCTACGAGCAGTTCTTC. Translation: CASSLGMGRSYEQFF.